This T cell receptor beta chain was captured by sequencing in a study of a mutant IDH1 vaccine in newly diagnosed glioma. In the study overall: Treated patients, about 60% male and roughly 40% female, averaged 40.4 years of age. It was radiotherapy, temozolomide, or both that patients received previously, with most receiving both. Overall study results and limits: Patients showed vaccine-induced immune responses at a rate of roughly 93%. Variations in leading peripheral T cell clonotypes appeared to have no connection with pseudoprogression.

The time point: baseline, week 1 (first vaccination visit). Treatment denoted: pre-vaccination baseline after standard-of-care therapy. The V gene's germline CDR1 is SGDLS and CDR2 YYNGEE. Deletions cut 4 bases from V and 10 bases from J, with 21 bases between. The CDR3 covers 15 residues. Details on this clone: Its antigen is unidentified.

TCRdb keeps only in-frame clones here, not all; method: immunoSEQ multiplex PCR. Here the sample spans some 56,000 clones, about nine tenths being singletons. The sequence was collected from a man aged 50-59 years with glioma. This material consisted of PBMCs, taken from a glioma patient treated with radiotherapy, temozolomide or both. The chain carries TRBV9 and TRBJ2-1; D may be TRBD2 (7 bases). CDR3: CASSLRGGGPREQFF. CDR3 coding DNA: TGTGCCAGCAGCCTCCGGGGCGGGGGCCCGAGGGAGCAGTTCTTC.